The present T cell receptor beta chain was sequenced within a study of blood T cell repertoires in COVID-19. Study summary: T cells, B-cell-depleted T cells, or PBMCs provided the cDNA or gDNA that served as material.

Here immunoSEQ multiplex PCR was the method, and the copy in TCRdb shows in-frame clones only, minus some. Altogether approximately 280,000 clones are present, roughly nine tenths being singletons, with the ten largest covering under 7%. The germline V gene encodes CDR1 SGHRS and CDR2 YFSETQ. The junction had 4 bases not matched to a gene; V was cut back by 3 bases and J by 0 bases. The CDR3 contains 17 residues. Which cohort a participant joined came from the clinical history participants gave. The J gene is TRBJ2-1, the V gene TRBV5-1; TRBD2 matches 12 bases. Sequenced input: PBMCs or T cells enriched from blood (not recorded which). The TCR sequence derives from a woman in her 40s who had recovered from COVID-19. CDR3 sequence reads: CASSSGLAGSSYNEQFF. CDR3 sequence (DNA): TGCGCCAGCAGCTCAGGACTAGCGGGAAGCTCCTACAATGAGCAGTTCTTC.